This TCR beta chain was sequenced during a study of cytomegalovirus exposure and HLA in healthy donors. Study-level points and caveats: Altogether, some 170 TCR beta chains were recorded as cytomegalovirus-associated. The authors considered a cluster of highly shared sequence variants likely to be a sequencing artifact. Analysis was performed later, and it showed HLA-associated TCR beta chains to be more clonally expanded than equally common others.

This clone occurred once. Antigen unknown. Vbeta (60) and Jbeta (13) primers were used in the PCR. Per the original data handling: As a later analysis found, there were 70 million to 80 million unique TCR beta chains, of which roughly 11 million were shared. Libraries were prepared by immunoSEQ multiplex PCR; TCRdb keeps only in-frame clonotypes and omits some of them. The V and J calls and clone size come from that table; D and trimming were worked out from the DNA. The sample shows over 150,000 clones, 80% of them seen only once. V lost 1 base and J lost 5; bases outside the gene matches: 12. This CDR3 has 17 amino acids. Per the germline V gene, CDR1 is SGHAT and CDR2 is FQNNGV.

This chain links TRBV11-2 with TRBJ2-5, with 8 bases lining up with TRBD1. This receptor was taken from a man aged 30 to 45 in good health and CMV-seronegative. The sequenced sample consisted of PBMCs. For the CDR3, the DNA is TGTGCCAGCAGCTTAGGCTACAGGGGGTCGAATCGGGAGACCCAGTACTTC. This gives the protein CASSLGYRGSNRETQYF.